These T cell receptor beta chains were read from a single sample in a study of T cell repertoires in cytomegalovirus infection. TCRdb reprocessed the reads with MiXCR, giving one entry per CDR3 protein. The data contain approximately 120,000 distinct CDR3 sequences, 32% of them singletons. The antigens for these receptors are not known. Source: CD8+ T cells from cultured PBMCs, taken from culture after CMV antigen stimulation. These TCRs come from a human donor in good health (CMV status not recorded). Some clones in this sample may be carry-over from other donors' samples. The CDR3 runs from the conserved cysteine through the conserved F or W. The order of the fields is J gene, D gene, clone size, V gene, CDR3 protein, CDR3 DNA. A D gene is named only where the DNA matches it firmly. Some rows have no size entry. The others give once, few or many, or a class for an expanded clone.

TRBJ2-1 | TRBD2 | - | TRBV19 | CASSPSAGGQNEQFF | TGTGCCAGTAGTCCCTCAGCGGGGGGGCAGAATGAGCAGTTCTTC
TRBJ2-5 | TRBD1 | - | TRBV15 | CATSRVGGTGGLWETQYF | TGTGCCACCAGCAGAGTGGGCGGTACAGGGGGTCTTTGGGAGACCCAGTACTTC
TRBJ2-3 | - | few | TRBV6-6 | CASRSIVGSTDTQYF | TGTGCCAGCAGGTCAATCGTCGGGAGCACAGATACGCAGTATTTT
TRBJ2-7 | TRBD2 | few | TRBV19 | CASSISGVSYEQYF | TGTGCCAGTAGTATTAGCGGGGTCTCCTACGAGCAGTACTTC
TRBJ1-5 | TRBD1 | few | TRBV7-9 | CASSSARTGLNQPQHF | TGTGCCAGCAGCTCGGCTCGGACAGGACTTAATCAGCCCCAGCATTTT
TRBJ1-4 | - | few | TRBV28 | CASSLLNREKLFF | TGTGCCAGCAGTTTGCTGAATCGCGAAAAACTGTTTTTT
TRBJ2-3 | - | many | TRBV20-1 | CSANGLGSADTQYF | TGCAGTGCTAACGGCTTAGGTAGCGCAGATACGCAGTATTTT
TRBJ1-6 | TRBD1 | - | TRBV6-1 | CASSETRGQGFANSPLHF | TGTGCCAGCAGTGAAACCCGGGGACAGGGTTTCGCAAATTCACCCCTCCACTTT
TRBJ1-1 | - | few | TRBV12-3/TRBV12-4 | CASSFGTPNTEAFF | TGTGCCAGCAGTTTTGGGACACCAAACACTGAAGCTTTCTTT
TRBJ2-7 | - | - | TRBV6-6 | CASTTGVSYEQYF | TGTGCCAGCACGACGGGGGTCTCCTACGAGCAGTACTTC